Here is one T cell receptor beta chain with its context. Its antigen is still unknown. The sample belongs to a study of cytomegalovirus exposure and HLA in healthy donors. At the level of the study: A prior study identified 90 million to 120 million unique TCR beta sequences from 180 million or so T cells. Study-wide findings and caveats: In an earlier analysis, productive rearrangement rates for most beta V segments clustered near 87% or 30%. An analysis that was carried out later associated fewer than 20,000 TCR beta sequences with HLA alleles at 0.05 false discovery rate.

The CDR3 is 17 amino acids. Germline V CDR1 and CDR2: MDHEN, SYDVKM. J gave up 2 bases and V 5 bases, and 8 bases lay outside the gene matches. Vbeta (60) and Jbeta (13) primers were used in the PCR. TCRdb's copy holds only in-frame clones and misses some; the assay was immunoSEQ multiplex PCR. The sample lists about 120,000 clones; approximately 80% were seen once. Sequencing was carried out using PBMCs. This TCR was sampled from a man younger than 40 in good health and CMV-seropositive. The chain carries TRBV28 and TRBJ2-6; 8 bases match TRBD1. CDR3 sequence (DNA): TGTGCCAGCAGTCGGACAGGGCCCAACACTGGGGCCAACGTCCTGACTTTC. Translated: CASSRTGPNTGANVLTF. The full variable domain, with the rest looked up from reference TRBV28 and TRBJ2-6, is DVKVTQSSRYLVKRTGEKVFLECVQDMDHENMFWYRQDPGLGLRLIYFSYDVKMKEKGDIPEGYSVSREKKERFSLILESASTNQTSMYLCASSRTGPNTGANVLTFGAGSRLTVL.